The 26 T cell receptor beta chains below were found in one sample sequenced in a study of cytomegalovirus exposure and HLA in healthy donors. The PCR used 60 Vbeta and 13 Jbeta primers. Libraries were prepared by immunoSEQ multiplex PCR; TCRdb keeps only in-frame clonotypes and omits some of them. This sample's table reports more than 40,000 clones. Sequenced: PBMCs. These TCRs come from a male donor in good health and CMV-seronegative.

The chain uses TRBV2 and TRBJ1-6; 11 bases line up with TRBD1. Trimming at V came to 6 bases and at J to 7 bases, leaving 2 bases not matched to a gene. CDR3 length: 14 amino acids. The germline V gene encodes CDR1 SNHLY and CDR2 FYNNEI. CDR3 in DNA: TGTGCCAGCAGGGGACAGGGGGTAAATTCACCCCTCCACTTT. Translated, it gives CASRGQGVNSPLHF.

CDR3 residues: CAWRQGAFGPQHF. CDR3 nucleotide sequence: TGTGCCTGGAGACAGGGGGCCTTCGGGCCCCAGCATTTT. This chain joins TRBV30 and TRBJ1-5, with 9 bases lining up with TRBD1. CDR3 length: 13 amino acids. J was trimmed by 9 bases and V by 3 bases; bases with no gene match: 6. Germline V lookup: CDR1 GTSNPN, CDR2 SVGIG (reference sequence). The variable domain in full, with the rest retrieved from reference TRBV30 and TRBJ1-5, is SQTIHQWPATLVQPVGSPLSLECTVEGTSNPNLYWYRQAAGRGLQLLFYSVGIGQISSEVPQNLSASRPQDRQFILSSKKLLLSDSGFYLCAWRQGAFGPQHFGDGTRLSIL.

The chain links TRBV30 to TRBJ1-5; possible D gene TRBD1, 5 bases. The CDR3 is 15 amino acids. The germline V gene has CDR1 GTSNPN and CDR2 SVGIG (reference sequence). V dropped 2 bases and J dropped 4 bases, with 15 bases sitting between them. The CDR3 DNA sequence: TGTGCCTGGAGTCATGGCAGGGAGGTGAATCAGCCCCAGCATTTT. It specifies CAWSHGREVNQPQHF. Drawing the rest from reference TRBV30 and TRBJ1-5, the complete variable domain is SQTIHQWPATLVQPVGSPLSLECTVEGTSNPNLYWYRQAAGRGLQLLFYSVGIGQISSEVPQNLSASRPQDRQFILSSKKLLLSDSGFYLCAWSHGREVNQPQHFGDGTRLSIL.

V and J are TRBV7-2 and TRBJ2-1; 9 nucleotides match TRBD2. Germline values: CDR1 SGHTA, CDR2 FQGNSA. This CDR3 comprises 18 residues. Losses at the gene ends were 5 bases for V and 3 bases for J; bases not matched to a gene: 14. The DNA of the CDR3 is TGTGCCAGCAGCCAACCAGTCGCTAGCGGGGCCAACTACAATGAGCAGTTCTTC. It yields the protein CASSQPVASGANYNEQFF.

The CDR3 sequence: CASSLIRDGYTF. For the CDR3, the DNA is TGTGCCAGCAGCTTAATTCGGGATGGCTACACCTTC. The rearrangement links TRBV7-9 to TRBJ1-2; no clear D. With 2 bases removed from V and 6 bases from J, the gap between germline ends came to 7 bases. This CDR3 has 12 residues. The germline gives CDR1 SEHNR, CDR2 FQNEAQ (reference sequence).

The V and J genes are TRBV7-3 and TRBJ1-1; a possible D gene is TRBD1 (5 bases). The germline V and J ends were trimmed by 5 bases and 2 bases, with 18 bases remaining between them. The germline V gene has CDR1 SGHTA and CDR2 FQGTGA. This CDR3 region has 16 residues. The CDR3 DNA reads TGTGCCAGCAGCCCACGGGGGGGGAAAGGTAACACTGAAGCTTTCTTT. This gives the protein CASSPRGGKGNTEAFF.

The chain couples TRBV29-1 to TRBJ1-1; possibly TRBD1 for D (5 bases). CDR3 length: 12 residues. V lost 3 bases to trimming and J lost 7 bases, with 12 bases between them. CDR1 is SQVTM, CDR2 ANQGSEA, per germline. CDR3 sequence: CSVDQGRSEAFF. The CDR3 nucleotides read TGCAGCGTTGATCAGGGCCGCAGTGAAGCTTTCTTT.

The V call is TRBV25-1, the J call TRBJ1-5; no definite D call. Trimming left V 4 bases short and J 5 bases short, with 9 bases between. The germline V gene has CDR1 MGHDK and CDR2 SYGVNS. The CDR3 contains 13 residues. As DNA, the CDR3 is TGTGCCAGCAGTGGAGGAGGAGATCAGCCCCAGCATTTT. It translates to CASSGGGDQPQHF.

J is TRBJ2-5 and V is TRBV11-3; 8 positions agree with TRBD1. Germline lookup yields CDR1 SGHNT and CDR2 YENEEA. Trimming cost V 4 bases and J 2 bases; bases outside gene matches: 3. The CDR3 runs to 14 residues. The CDR3 reads CASSSRGRQETQYF. The CDR3 region has the DNA TGTGCCAGCAGCTCCAGGGGGCGGCAAGAGACCCAGTACTTC.

The chain employs TRBV29-1 and TRBJ2-2, with D maybe TRBD2 (6 bases). The V end was cut by 7 bases, the J end by 3 bases, with 18 bases between. Germline lookup yields CDR1 SQVTM and CDR2 ANQGSEA. This CDR3 has 15 amino acids. The DNA for the CDR3 is TGCAGCGCCGACGCCGGGACGGGAGACACCGGGGAGCTGTTTTTT. Amino acids: CSADAGTGDTGELFF.

The chain couples TRBV29-1 to TRBJ1-5, with D unresolved. V gave up 4 bases and J gave up 1 base, with 11 bases separating them. Germline CDR1 reads SQVTM; CDR2 reads ANQGSEA. The CDR3 loop spans 14 amino acids. The DNA for the CDR3 is TGCAGCGTTGTCTCGGGGAAAAGCAATCAGCCCCAGCATTTT. This codes for CSVVSGKSNQPQHF.

V gene TRBV11-3 combines with J gene TRBJ2-3, with D uncertain. V lost 5 bases, J lost 2 bases, and 11 bases lay in between. Germline CDR1 SGHNT, CDR2 YENEEA. This CDR3 spans 14 amino acids. CDR3 sequence (DNA): TGTGCCAGCAGCCCCTCCCAAGCCACAGATACGCAGTATTTT. Its translation: CASSPSQATDTQYF.

This sequence joins TRBV5-1 and TRBJ1-1; D ambiguous. Germline V CDR1 and CDR2: SGHRS, YFSETQ. The CDR3 extends over 13 amino acids. Between the trimmed V and J ends, which lost 7 bases and 2 bases, there was a span of 12 bases. The CDR3 region is CASRRSTNTEAFF. The CDR3 nucleotides read TGCGCCAGCCGCAGGTCAACCAACACTGAAGCTTTCTTT.

The J gene is TRBJ1-2, the V gene TRBV18; 8 nucleotides align to TRBD1. The CDR3 sequence is 17 residues long. Germline CDR1 and CDR2: KGHSH and LQKENI. Trimming took 1 base from V and 4 from J; bases not matched to a gene: 11. Written as DNA, the CDR3 is TGTGCCAGCTCACCACTAGACACGGACAGGGCAAGCTATGGCTACACCTTC. Protein product: CASSPLDTDRASYGYTF.

The chain carries TRBV4-1 and TRBJ2-1; maybe TRBD1 (6 bases). Germline V gene lookup returns CDR1 MGHRA and CDR2 YSYEKL. Between the trimmed V and J ends, which lost 2 bases and 2 bases, there was a span of 16 bases. The length of the CDR3 is 17 residues. The CDR3 nucleotides are TGCGCCAGCAGCCAATACACGCAGGGGAGCCCCTACAATGAGCAGTTCTTC. It encodes CASSQYTQGSPYNEQFF.

The J gene is TRBJ2-7, the V gene TRBV13; 9 bases are a match to TRBD1. Germline V lookup: CDR1 PRHDT, CDR2 FYEKMQ (reference sequence). The CDR3 has 16 residues. V lost 4 bases, J lost 6 bases, and 13 bases stayed unmatched. The CDR3 DNA sequence: TGTGCCAGCAGCTCCCCGGGACAGGGTTCCCCCAGCGAGCAGTACTTC. This gives the protein CASSSPGQGSPSEQYF.

The gene calls are TRBV7-9 and TRBJ2-1, with 13 bases fitting TRBD2. CDR3 length: 16 amino acids. The junction had 4 bases not matched to a gene; V was cut back by 6 bases and J by 2 bases. CDR1 is SEHNR and CDR2 is FQNEAQ in the germline V gene (reference sequence). CDR3 loop: CASRTLAGGTYNEQFF. CDR3 coding DNA: TGTGCCAGCAGAACACTAGCGGGGGGGACCTACAATGAGCAGTTCTTC.

The chain links TRBV5-6 to TRBJ1-1, with D unresolved. Looked up from germline, CDR1 is SGHDT and CDR2 is YYEEEE. The V and J ends lost 1 base and 4 bases respectively, with 17 bases between them. CDR3 length equals 16 residues. The CDR3, as DNA: TGTGCCAGCAGCTTGACAGACTTAAACCGGGGCACTGAAGCTTTCTTT. Translating it yields CASSLTDLNRGTEAFF.

The CDR3 nucleotides are TGTGCCTGGAGTGTAAAAGGGGGCAATCAGCCCCAGCATTTT. As protein: CAWSVKGGNQPQHF. This rearrangement joins TRBV30 to TRBJ1-5, with D maybe TRBD1 (5 bases). The CDR3 runs 14 residues. CDR1 is GTSNPN and CDR2 is SVGIG in the germline V gene (reference sequence). The V end lost 0 bases, the J end lost 2 bases, and 8 bases lay between the germline ends. Supplemented by reference TRBV30 and TRBJ1-5, the full variable domain reads SQTIHQWPATLVQPVGSPLSLECTVEGTSNPNLYWYRQAAGRGLQLLFYSVGIGQISSEVPQNLSASRPQDRQFILSSKKLLLSDSGFYLCAWSVKGGNQPQHFGDGTRLSIL.

The chain joins TRBV7-8 to TRBJ2-7, with 11 bases aligning to TRBD2. V was clipped by 5 bases and J by 5 bases; unmatched bases: 8. This CDR3 spans 15 amino acids. Germline lookup yields CDR1 SGHVS and CDR2 FQNEAQ. In DNA, the CDR3 is TGTGCCAGCAGCGGAACTAGCGGGGGATCGGACGAGCAGTACTTC. Protein sequence: CASSGTSGGSDEQYF.

The chain has TRBV7-2 and TRBJ2-7, with D maybe TRBD1 (5 bases). Trimming pared 0 bases from V and 0 bases from J, leaving 6 bases between. The CDR3 has 14 amino acids. CDR1 and CDR2 (germline): SGHTA, FQGNSA. Here the CDR3 DNA reads TGTGCCAGCAGCTTAGCGGGGCACTCCTACGAGCAGTACTTC. Protein: CASSLAGHSYEQYF.

This chain links TRBV14 with TRBJ2-5, with 10 positions matching TRBD2. The CDR3 consists of 15 residues. Germline V gene data show CDR1 as SGHDN and CDR2 as FVKESK. The J segment lost 5 bases and the V segment lost 1 base, leaving 4 bases of the junction unmatched. The CDR3 here is CASSQVGLAAETQYF. The DNA for the CDR3 is TGTGCCAGCAGCCAAGTCGGACTAGCGGCGGAGACCCAGTACTTC.

The CDR3 region is CASSQPVTDDRGYGYTF. CDR3 DNA: TGTGCCAGCAGCCAACCCGTGACCGACGACAGGGGCTATGGCTACACCTTC. V gene TRBV4-2 combines with J gene TRBJ1-2, with 8 positions matching TRBD1. V shed 2 bases, J shed 4 bases, and the junction held 12 bases outside the gene matches. This CDR3 contains 17 residues. CDR1 is LGHNA, CDR2 YNFKEQ, per germline.

This chain links TRBV7-3 with TRBJ2-5; 7 bases map to TRBD1. Per the germline V gene, CDR1 is SGHTA and CDR2 is FQGTGA. CDR3 length: 15 amino acids. V lost 5 bases, J lost 4 bases, and 10 bases stayed unmatched. The CDR3 DNA sequence: TGTGCCAGCAGCCCCTCCCTGACAGGGTTAGAGACCCAGTACTTC. Its translation: CASSPSLTGLETQYF. The full variable domain, rest sourced from reference TRBV7-3 and TRBJ2-5, is GAGVSQTPSNKVTEKGKYVELRCDPISGHTALYWYRQSLGQGPEFLIYFQGTGAADDSGLPNDRFFAVRPEGSVSTLKIQRTERGDSAVYLCASSPSLTGLETQYFGPGTRLLVL.

The chain is built from TRBV6-5 and TRBJ2-1; 7 nucleotides line up with TRBD1. V lost 7 bases, J lost 10 bases, and 13 bases stayed unmatched. There are 14 residues in the CDR3. Germline lookup yields CDR1 MNHEY and CDR2 SVGAGI. Here the CDR3 reads CASTVGGPYKEQFF. CDR3 nucleotide sequence: TGTGCCAGCACCGTAGGGGGCCCCTATAAAGAGCAGTTCTTC.

The CDR3 here is CATSANGVESYEQYF. The CDR3 DNA sequence: TGTGCCACCAGCGCTAACGGGGTAGAGTCCTACGAGCAGTACTTC. This chain connects TRBV15 to TRBJ2-7; possibly TRBD2 for D (5 bases). From germline, CDR1 is LNHNV and CDR2 YYDKDF (reference sequence). V lost 5 bases, J lost 1 base, and 15 bases lay in between. This CDR3 is built from 15 residues.